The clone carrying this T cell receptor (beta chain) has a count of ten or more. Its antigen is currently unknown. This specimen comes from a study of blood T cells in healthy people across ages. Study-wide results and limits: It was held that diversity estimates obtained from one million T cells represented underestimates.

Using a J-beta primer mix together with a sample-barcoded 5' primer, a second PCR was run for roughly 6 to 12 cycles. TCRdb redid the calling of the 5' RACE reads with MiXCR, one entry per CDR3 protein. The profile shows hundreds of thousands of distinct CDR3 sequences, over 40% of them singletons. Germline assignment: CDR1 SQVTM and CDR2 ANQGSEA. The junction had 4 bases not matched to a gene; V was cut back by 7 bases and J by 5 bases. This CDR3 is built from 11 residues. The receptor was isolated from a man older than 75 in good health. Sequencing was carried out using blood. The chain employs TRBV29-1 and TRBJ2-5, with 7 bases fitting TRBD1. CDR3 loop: CSGGGLETQYF. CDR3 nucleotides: TGCAGCGGAGGGGGCTTGGAGACCCAGTACTTC.